This T cell receptor (beta chain) was identified during a study of graft-versus-host responses after intestinal transplantation. V trimming: 5 bases; J trimming: 3 bases; junction bases outside the gene matches: 3. The CDR3 length is 13 residues. CDR1 SGHNT and CDR2 YENEEA come from the germline V gene. General study results and limits: Researchers found GvH clones in recipient marrow, and some showed up first in ileum or blood.

Sequencing was performed with immunoSEQ multiplex PCR; in TCRdb, only in-frame clones are kept and a portion is missing. In the table there are about 21,000 clones, about 55% of which are singletons. J is TRBJ1-1 and V is TRBV11-3; 7 bases map to TRBD1. Sample: alloreactive CD4+ T cells from a mixed lymphocyte reaction culture, taken before intestinal transplant. Subset meaning: CFSE-low proliferating T cells sorted from approximately 6-day pre-transplant mixed lymphocyte reaction (GvH or HvG direction). The receptor's source is a human patient who received an intestinal transplant. CDR3 sequence (DNA): TGTGCCAGCAGCGAGGGGGCTTACACTGAAGCTTTCTTT. It codes for CASSEGAYTEAFF.